Listed here are 17 T cell receptor beta chains from one sample, sequenced in a study of T cells and Merkel cell carcinoma outcomes. Assay: immunoSEQ multiplex PCR; the TCRdb copy retains only in-frame clones and omits some. The sample consists of over 15,000 clones, about 87% of them appearing once. The sequencing input was tumor tissue from Merkel cell carcinoma. The receptors were gathered from a human donor with Merkel cell carcinoma.

The J gene is TRBJ2-7, the V gene TRBV7-2; 8 nucleotides agree with TRBD1. This CDR3 comprises 15 residues. V shed 5 bases and J 2 bases; nucleotides not matched to a gene: 8. Looked up from germline, CDR1 is SGHTA and CDR2 is FQGNSA. CDR3 protein: CASSTAGQAAYEQYF. The CDR3 DNA sequence: TGTGCCAGCAGCACCGCGGGACAGGCAGCCTACGAGCAGTACTTC.

The J gene is TRBJ1-1, the V gene TRBV30; D is uncertain. The CDR3 has 12 amino acids. V dropped 5 bases and J dropped 5 bases, with 12 bases sitting between them. Germline lookup yields CDR1 GTSNPN and CDR2 SVGIG (reference sequence). CDR3 coding DNA: TGTGCCTGGCGAACAAGAATGACTGAAGCTTTCTTT. Translating it yields CAWRTRMTEAFF.

In nucleotides, the CDR3 is TGTGCCAGCAGTTACACTGGGACCTCGGGTGAGCAGTTCTTC. It yields the protein CASSYTGTSGEQFF. J is TRBJ2-1 and V is TRBV6-6; D possibly uses TRBD1 or TRBD2 (5 bases each). Germline V gives CDR1 MNHNY, CDR2 SVGAGI (reference sequence). The CDR3 spans 14 residues. The V and J ends lost 2 bases and 9 bases respectively, with 14 bases between them.

V usage is TRBV7-6 and J usage is TRBJ1-1; D possibly corresponds to TRBD1 (6 bases). From germline, CDR1 is SGHVS and CDR2 FNYEAQ. Trimming removed 6 bases from V and 5 bases from J, with 13 bases in between. CDR3 length: 13 amino acids. The CDR3 region has the DNA TGTGCCAGCAGTAGACAGGAGGGGACTGAAGCTTTCTTT. This gives the protein CASSRQEGTEAFF.

The chain joins TRBV9 to TRBJ2-4, with 9 bases fitting TRBD2. Per germline, CDR1 SGDLS and CDR2 YYNGEE. CDR3 length: 17 residues. Unmatched junction bases numbered 8, after V lost 3 bases and J lost 1 base. CDR3: CASSEGISGSAKNIQYF. The CDR3 coding sequence is TGTGCCAGCAGCGAGGGGATTAGCGGGAGTGCCAAAAACATTCAGTACTTC.

The chain combines TRBV28 with TRBJ2-2; perhaps TRBD1 as D (6 bases). Germline CDR1 MDHEN, CDR2 SYDVKM. V gave up 5 bases and J gave up 6 bases, with 13 bases separating them. The CDR3 length is 14 residues. The CDR3 bases are TGTGCCAGCAGTCCAGGACAGTTAGCCGGGGAGCTGTTTTTT. It yields the protein CASSPGQLAGELFF.

The chain uses TRBV29-1 and TRBJ2-7; 11 bases agree with TRBD2. Trimming removed 2 bases from V and 0 bases from J; junction bases left unmatched: 0. Germline lookup yields CDR1 SQVTM and CDR2 ANQGSEA. This CDR3 comprises 14 residues. CDR3 coding DNA: TGCAGCGTTGAACTAGCGGGGGGCTCCTACGAGCAGTACTTC. Protein sequence: CSVELAGGSYEQYF.

The V and J genes are TRBV27 and TRBJ1-4; no firm D call. The CDR3 consists of 16 residues. From germline, CDR1 is MNHEY and CDR2 SMNVEV (reference sequence). Trimming pared 4 bases from V and 5 bases from J, leaving 17 bases between. CDR3 protein: CASSSLDGTRNEKLFF. CDR3 DNA sequence: TGTGCCAGCAGTTCCCTCGACGGAACGAGGAATGAAAAACTGTTTTTT. Complete variable domain (other parts from reference TRBV27 and TRBJ1-4): EAQVTQNPRYLITVTGKKLTVTCSQNMNHEYMSWYRQDPGLGLRQIYYSMNVEVTDKGDVPEGYKVSRKEKRNFPLILESPSPNQTSLYFCASSSLDGTRNEKLFFGSGTQLSVL.

This clone appeared a single time. V is TRBV11-2 and J is TRBJ2-1, with 7 nucleotides matching TRBD1. Per germline, CDR1 SGHAT and CDR2 FQNNGV. The V gene end was trimmed by 5 bases and the J gene end by 7 bases; junction bases not matched to a gene: 11. This CDR3 contains 15 residues. This CDR3 reads CASSPRDRVMNEQFF. The DNA of the CDR3 is TGTGCCAGCAGCCCCAGAGACAGGGTAATGAATGAGCAGTTCTTC.

The chain joins TRBV7-9 to TRBJ2-5; TRBD2 aligns across 9 bases. The CDR3 spans 16 residues. Trimming took 9 bases from V and 1 from J; bases not matched to a gene: 12. CDR1 SEHNR and CDR2 FQNEAQ come from the germline V gene (reference sequence). The DNA of the CDR3 is TGTGCCAGGAAAAGTATGGGGCGGGAGGGCCAAGAGACCCAGTACTTC. This sequence encodes CARKSMGREGQETQYF.

V and J are TRBV5-1 and TRBJ1-1, with 7 bases aligning to TRBD1. Trimming cost V 1 base and J 8 bases; bases outside gene matches: 5. The CDR3 covers 13 residues. CDR1 is SGHRS and CDR2 is YFSETQ in the germline V gene. CDR3 nucleotides: TGCGCCAGCAGCTTGCCCTTGACAGGGGAAGCTTTCTTT. Protein product: CASSLPLTGEAFF.

The chain uses TRBV6-1 and TRBJ1-4; D is possibly TRBD1 (5 bases). The length of the CDR3 is 16 residues. V lost 0 bases and J lost 3, with 11 bases in between. CDR1 is MNHNS and CDR2 is SASEGT in the germline V gene. The CDR3, as DNA: TGTGCCAGCAGTGAAGCGCAGTGGACACCTAATGAAAAACTGTTTTTT. Its translation: CASSEAQWTPNEKLFF.

CDR3 in amino acids: CASSFNRGNEQFF. Written as DNA, the CDR3 is TGTGCCAGCAGCTTTAACAGGGGGAATGAGCAGTTCTTC. This sequence joins TRBV11-2 and TRBJ2-1; 8 bases are shared with TRBD1. The germline CDR1 and CDR2 sequences are SGHAT and FQNNGV. V dropped 3 bases and J dropped 7; count of bases not matched to a gene: 2. The CDR3 covers 13 residues.

The V gene is TRBV15, the J gene TRBJ2-7; D possibly matches TRBD1 or TRBD2 (5 bases each). Trimming took off 0 bases at V and 3 bases at J, with 12 bases between the two ends. The CDR3 contains 15 residues. The germline V gene has CDR1 LNHNV and CDR2 YYDKDF (reference sequence). The CDR3 sequence: CATSRDRELNYEQYF. Written as DNA, the CDR3 is TGTGCCACCAGCAGAGACAGGGAGTTGAACTACGAGCAGTACTTC.

The chain has TRBV19 and TRBJ1-1; D is undetermined. V lost 0 bases and J 7 bases, leaving 3 bases between the germline ends. The CDR3 runs to 11 residues. Per germline, CDR1 LNHDA and CDR2 SQIVND (reference sequence). The CDR3 DNA sequence: TGTGCCAGTAGTATAGATCTTGAAGCTTTCTTT. Protein: CASSIDLEAFF.

Comments on this clone: Sequence at one end of the junction differs from germline and may be a read error. The chain is built from TRBV2 and TRBJ2-7; TRBD1 matches at 7 bases. CDR1 is SNHLY, CDR2 FYNNEI, per germline. The CDR3 contains 13 residues. The CDR3 loop reads CANSPNRGYEQYF. CDR3 nucleotide sequence: TGTGCCAACAGTCCAAACAGGGGATACGAGCAGTACTTC.

The chain joins TRBV11-1 to TRBJ2-7; tentative D call: TRBD1 (6 bases). The germline V and J ends were trimmed by 8 bases and 1 base, with 15 bases remaining between them. The V gene's germline CDR1 is SGHAT and CDR2 FQDESV (reference sequence). The CDR3 totals 14 residues. The chain's CDR3 is CASSWKTGSYEQYF. Written as DNA, the CDR3 is TGTGCCAGCTCCTGGAAAACAGGGTCCTACGAGCAGTACTTC.